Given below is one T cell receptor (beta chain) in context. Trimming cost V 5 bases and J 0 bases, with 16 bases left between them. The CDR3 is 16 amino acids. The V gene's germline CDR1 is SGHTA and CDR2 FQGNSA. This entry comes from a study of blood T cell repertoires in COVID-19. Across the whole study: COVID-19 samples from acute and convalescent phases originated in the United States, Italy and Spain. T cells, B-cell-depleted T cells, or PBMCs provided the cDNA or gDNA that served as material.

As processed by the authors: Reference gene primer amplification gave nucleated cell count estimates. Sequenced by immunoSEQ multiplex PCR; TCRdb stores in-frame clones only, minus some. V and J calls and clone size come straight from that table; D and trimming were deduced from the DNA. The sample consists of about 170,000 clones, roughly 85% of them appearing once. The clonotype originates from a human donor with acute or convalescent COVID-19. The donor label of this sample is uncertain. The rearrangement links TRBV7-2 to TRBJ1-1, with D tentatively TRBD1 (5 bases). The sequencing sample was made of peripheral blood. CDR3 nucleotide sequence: TGTGCCAGCAGCCCGAAGGGAGGGACCCTGAACACTGAAGCTTTCTTT. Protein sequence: CASSPKGGTLNTEAFF.